Sequencing of this T cell receptor (beta chain) was carried out in a study of beta chain features in type 1 diabetes. Looked up from germline, CDR1 is MNHEY and CDR2 is SVGAGI. The CDR3 has 14 amino acids. The V end lost 6 bases, the J end lost 8 bases, and 19 bases lay between the germline ends. Study-wide findings and caveats: When cDNA is sequenced, cells with high TCR expression could be over-represented. A closer apparent resemblance between naive, central memory and Treg TCRB repertoires was seen in patients than in healthy donors.

A CD45RO/CCR7/CD25/CD127/CD95/CD27 panel sorted naive, central memory, regulatory and stem cell-like memory CD4+ cells. Post-sort purity exceeded 95% for all sorted populations. Expressed TCRB transcripts were sequenced because the entire RNA isolate underwent reverse transcription. This table comes from immunoSEQ multiplex PCR, and its TCRdb copy is limited to in-frame clones, with some not included. The sample holds about half a million clones, roughly 30% seen once. There are a few counts of this clone. Its specificity is not known. This clonotype originated in a man in his late teens or twenties in good health. The specimen sequenced was naive CD4+ T cells from blood. The chain uses TRBV6-5 and TRBJ1-2; maybe TRBD1 (5 bases). DNA of the CDR3: TGTGCCAGCAGCGACTCGGGACGGGGCGGAGGCTACACCTTC. Translation: CASSDSGRGGGYTF.